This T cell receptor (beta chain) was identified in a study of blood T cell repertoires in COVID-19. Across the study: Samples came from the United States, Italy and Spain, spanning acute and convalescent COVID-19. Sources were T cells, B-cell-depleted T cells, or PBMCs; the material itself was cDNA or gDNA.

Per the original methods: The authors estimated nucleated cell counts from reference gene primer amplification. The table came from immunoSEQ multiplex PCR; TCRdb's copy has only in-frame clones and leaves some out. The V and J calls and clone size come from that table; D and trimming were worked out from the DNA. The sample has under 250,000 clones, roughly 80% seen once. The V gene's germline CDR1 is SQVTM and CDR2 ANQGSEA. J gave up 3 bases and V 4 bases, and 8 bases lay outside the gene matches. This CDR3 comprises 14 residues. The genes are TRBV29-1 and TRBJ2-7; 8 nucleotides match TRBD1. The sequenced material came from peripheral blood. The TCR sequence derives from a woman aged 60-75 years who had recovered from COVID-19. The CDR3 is CSVGQGPPSYEQYF. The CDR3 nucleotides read TGCAGCGTTGGACAGGGGCCGCCCAGCTACGAGCAGTACTTC.